This is a list of T cell receptor beta chains from one sample in a study of response to subunit inactivated influenza vaccine. TCRdb independently ran MiXCR on the RT-PCR reads; one entry per CDR3 protein. The data show roughly 780,000 distinct CDR3 sequences, less than 20% seen once. Sequences were derived from PBMCs from blood, sampled less than 6 days after vaccination. These receptors were collected from a man aged 50 to 60 who received an inactivated influenza vaccine. CDR3s leave out the opening cysteine and the closing phenylalanine or tryptophan. The order of the fields is CDR3 protein, V gene.

CDR3aa: ASSLVSGGRNEQF
v_gene: TRBV12-3/TRBV12-4

CDR3aa: ASSRTRGSYEQF
v_gene: TRBV5-6

CDR3aa: SAGREGTDTQY
v_gene: TRBV20-1

CDR3aa: ASSPGWREGGEQY
v_gene: TRBV5-1

CDR3aa: ASSLLEGSYNEQF
v_gene: TRBV5-8

CDR3aa: ASAAADQPQH
v_gene: TRBV27

CDR3aa: ASSSPGRYNEQF
v_gene: TRBV12-3/TRBV12-4

CDR3aa: ASKRRGDLYEQY
v_gene: TRBV2

CDR3aa: ASSPEFAGELF
v_gene: TRBV5-1

CDR3aa: ASSYFLAGASEQF
v_gene: TRBV6-5

CDR3aa: ASTWDRGWETQY
v_gene: TRBV12-3/TRBV12-4

CDR3aa: ASSESQINEKLF
v_gene: TRBV6-1

CDR3aa: ASSLSLSNEQF
v_gene: TRBV7-6

CDR3aa: ASSPTSGQF
v_gene: TRBV7-2

CDR3aa: ASEAASSYEQY
v_gene: TRBV28

CDR3aa: ASSQGREANTGELF
v_gene: TRBV3-1

CDR3aa: ASSIGTAYGYT
v_gene: TRBV5-1

CDR3aa: ASSPNAGTGSYEQY
v_gene: TRBV7-9

CDR3aa: ASRAQGRDTQY
v_gene: TRBV6-1

CDR3aa: ASSQGIGETQY
v_gene: TRBV3-1

CDR3aa: SAYEGQPSYEQY
v_gene: TRBV20-1

CDR3aa: ASSLSWDRGKYEQY
v_gene: TRBV5-1

CDR3aa: SAALRSEGYT
v_gene: TRBV20-1

CDR3aa: ASSDRGQPGYGYT
v_gene: TRBV12-3/TRBV12-4

CDR3aa: ASSDVFGGGRGSNQPQH
v_gene: TRBV6-4

CDR3aa: ASSEYSERGPYEQY
v_gene: TRBV25-1

CDR3aa: ASSHPGRGETQY
v_gene: TRBV12-3/TRBV12-4

CDR3aa: SARAALYNEQF
v_gene: TRBV20-1